A single sample gave rise to the 2 T cell receptor beta chains below, sequenced in a study of identical twins (dated by TCRdb to the mid-2010s). Library prep was done by 5' RACE. Sequencing took place on an Illumina HiSeq 2000. TCRdb reprocessing: public reads trimmed at Q25 with fastp, clones called with MiXCR, in-frame beta chains kept. When rows share a CDR3 protein, they turn into one entry using the most common DNA and genes. The sample table lists 650,000 to 800,000 distinct CDR3 sequences, more than 6.5% of them with a count of one. The ten largest make up 0.98% of the sample. This same sample was also part of a study on yellow fever vaccine responses in identical twins.

Sequencing used PBMCs. The origin of the receptors is a woman younger than 35 in good health.

This clonotype appeared many times. The chain carries TRBV2 and TRBJ2-1; the D call may be TRBD1 or TRBD2 (5 bases each). Germline CDR1 SNHLY, CDR2 FYNNEI. The CDR3 spans 15 residues. Trimming left V 7 bases short and J 0 bases short, with 13 bases between. Here the CDR3 DNA reads TGTGCCAGCATTGACGCAGGGAGCTCCTACAATGAGCAGTTCTTC. Its protein product is CASIDAGSSYNEQFF.

CDR3 DNA sequence: TGTGCCAGCAGTTACGTGGCCGGGGTTGAGGGCGGGGAGCTGTTTTTT. This translates into CASSYVAGVEGGELFF. This chain joins TRBV6-5 and TRBJ2-2, with TRBD2 as a possible D gene (5 bases). The CDR3 sequence is 16 residues long. Germline-derived CDR1 and CDR2 are MNHEY and SVGAGI. V was pared by 2 bases and J by 7 bases, with 17 bases between.